The 7 T cell receptor beta chains below all came from one sample that was sequenced in a study of T cell repertoires in cytomegalovirus infection. TCRdb processed the reads anew with MiXCR; each CDR3 protein has one entry. The sample carries approximately 1,000,000 distinct CDR3 sequences, approximately 30% recorded once. The antigens these receptors bind are not known. Sample: cultured CD8+ T cells from PBMCs, taken from culture after CMV antigen stimulation. These TCRs come from a human donor in good health (CMV status not recorded). Some clones in this sample may be carry-over from other donors' samples.

The rearrangement links TRBV3-1 to TRBJ2-5; 7 bases map to TRBD2. Per germline, CDR1 LGHDT and CDR2 YNNKEL (reference sequence). CDR3 size: 18 residues. V gave up 0 bases and J gave up 5 bases; unmatched junction bases: 15. CDR3 bases: TGTGCCAGCAGCCAAGAAGTCCCTCTGGGGGGGAATAGGGAGACCCAGTACTTC. Its protein is CASSQEVPLGGNRETQYF.

The chain has TRBV12-3 or TRBV12-4 and TRBJ2-1; the D gene is possibly TRBD2 (5 bases). V was cut by 5 bases and J by 3 bases, with 11 bases left in between. The CDR3 length is 14 residues. This chain's CDR3 is CASSKEEHYNEQFF. The CDR3 coding sequence is TGTGCCAGCAGTAAGGAGGAACACTACAATGAGCAGTTCTTC.

V and J are TRBV6-1 and TRBJ2-7; D is unclear. The CDR3 has 14 residues. The germline CDR1 and CDR2 sequences are MNHNS and SASEGT. Trimming stripped 3 bases from V and 4 bases from J, with 13 bases between. CDR3 sequence: CASSDSRYPYEQYV. The CDR3 region has the DNA TGTGCCAGCAGTGACTCGCGATACCCTTACGAGCAGTACGTC.

This clonotype was seen a handful of times. The rearrangement joins TRBV2 to TRBJ2-7; D unclear. The CDR3 runs 14 residues. The V and J ends lost 3 bases and 0 bases respectively, with 9 bases between them. Germline-derived CDR1 and CDR2 are SNHLY and FYNNEI. The DNA for the CDR3 is TGTGCCAGCAGTGACGGGCAGCTCTCCTACGAGCAGTACTTC. As protein: CASSDGQLSYEQYF. Variable domain in full (rest from reference TRBV2 and TRBJ2-7): EPEVTQTPSHQVTQMGQEVILRCVPISNHLYFYWYRQILGQKVEFLVSFYNNEISEKSEIFDDQFSVERPDGSNFTLKIRSTKLEDSAMYFCASSDGQLSYEQYFGPGTRLTVT.

CDR3 sequence reads: CSVEDWQGEGGELFF. The CDR3, as DNA: TGCAGCGTTGAAGACTGGCAGGGTGAGGGCGGGGAGCTGTTTTTT. The chain uses TRBV29-1 and TRBJ2-2; either TRBD1 or TRBD2 may fit D (5 bases each). CDR3 size: 15 residues. The germline CDR1 and CDR2 sequences are SQVTM and ANQGSEA. Trimming removed 0 bases at V and 7 bases at J, with 15 bases between.

This clonotype was recorded many times. The V and J genes are TRBV12-3 or TRBV12-4 and TRBJ1-2; D not resolved. V lost 3 bases, J lost 2 bases, and 7 bases lay in between. The CDR3 spans 13 residues. CDR3 sequence (DNA): TGTGCCAGCAGTTTGGGAGAAAACTATGGCTACACCTTC. It codes for CASSLGENYGYTF.

This clonotype occurred a few times. The V gene is TRBV6-6, the J gene TRBJ1-5, with 7 bases identical to TRBD1. The germline gives CDR1 MNHNY, CDR2 SVGAGI (reference sequence). The CDR3 has 15 residues. The junction had 11 bases not matched to a gene; V was cut back by 8 bases and J by 4 bases. CDR3 in amino acids: CASWFLQGQNQPQHF. The CDR3 region has the DNA TGTGCCAGCTGGTTCCTACAGGGACAGAATCAGCCCCAGCATTTT.